This entry lists 28 T cell receptor beta chains sequenced from one sample in a study of memory CD4+ T cells and cytomegalovirus serostatus. This table comes from immunoSEQ multiplex PCR, and its TCRdb copy is limited to in-frame clones, with some not included. The table has around 84,000 clones, over 80% seen once. Single viable CD3+CD4+CD8-CD45RO+ cells were sorted as the memory CD4+ T cells. What was sequenced was memory CD4+ T cells from blood. Every receptor here comes from an adult in good health and CMV-seronegative.

The genes are TRBV5-1 and TRBJ1-3; TRBD1 is a possible D gene (6 bases). CDR3 length equals 17 residues. V was shortened by 3 bases and J by 3 bases, with 19 bases between the two germline ends. The V gene's germline CDR1 is SGHRS and CDR2 YFSETQ. CDR3 amino acids: CASSWDPGQGYGNTIYF. DNA of the CDR3: TGCGCCAGCAGCTGGGACCCTGGCCAGGGGTATGGAAACACCATATATTTT.

The chain joins TRBV4-2 to TRBJ1-4; D ambiguous. CDR3 length: 18 amino acids. CDR1 and CDR2 (germline): LGHNA, YNFKEQ. V was shortened by 2 bases and J by 8 bases, with 24 bases between the two germline ends. CDR3 sequence reads: CASSQSFRGGRRGEKLFF. Here the CDR3 DNA reads TGTGCCAGCAGCCAATCGTTCCGGGGTGGCCGGCGGGGAGAAAAACTGTTTTTT.

The chain couples TRBV18 to TRBJ1-1; D is unclear. This CDR3 spans 15 amino acids. Trimming left V 2 bases short and J 4 bases short, with 14 bases between. In germline, CDR1 is KGHSH, CDR2 LQKENI. The CDR3 nucleotides read TGTGCCAGCTCACCATATCCAACCGTGGGCACTGAAGCTTTCTTT. Protein sequence: CASSPYPTVGTEAFF.

A word on this clone: One end of the junction does not line up with germline, which may come from a read error. The rearrangement joins TRBV7-9 to TRBJ1-4; D remains unclear. Germline V gives CDR1 SEHNR, CDR2 FQNEAQ (reference sequence). This CDR3 contains 15 residues. This CDR3 reads CASSQHYSGKEKLFF. The CDR3 coding sequence is TGCGCCAGCAGCCAGCATTATTCGGGGAAAGAAAAACTGTTTTTT.

The chain uses TRBV29-1 and TRBJ1-5; TRBD1 matches at 8 bases. The ends lost 7 bases at V and 4 bases at J; junction bases unmatched: 6. The CDR3 sequence is 13 residues long. Per the germline V gene, CDR1 is SQVTM and CDR2 is ANQGSEA. Here the CDR3 DNA reads TGCAGCGCATCGACAGGGGAGAATCAGCCCCAGCATTTT. Its translation: CSASTGENQPQHF.

CDR3 bases: TGTGCCAGCAGCTTAGGCCTAATTTCGGGGACTAGGGTGAATGAGCAGTTCTTC. Its protein product is CASSLGLISGTRVNEQFF. The V and J genes are TRBV13 and TRBJ2-1; 8 bases align to TRBD2. Per the germline V gene, CDR1 is PRHDT and CDR2 is FYEKMQ (reference sequence). The V and J ends lost 0 bases and 7 bases, in that order; junction bases with no gene match: 14. The CDR3 loop spans 18 amino acids.

V usage is TRBV6-6 and J usage is TRBJ2-7; D may be TRBD1 (5 bases). Trimming pared 6 bases from V and 3 bases from J, leaving 9 bases between. The V gene's germline CDR1 is MNHNY and CDR2 SVGAGI (reference sequence). The CDR3 extends over 12 amino acids. The CDR3 sequence is CASSPGIYEQYF. The CDR3 DNA is TGTGCCAGCAGCCCAGGGATCTACGAGCAGTACTTC.

This clone was counted only a few times. This rearrangement joins TRBV28 to TRBJ1-1; TRBD1 matches at 7 bases. The CDR3 extends over 14 amino acids. The V and J ends lost 7 bases and 6 bases, in that order; junction bases with no gene match: 11. Germline loops: CDR1 MDHEN, CDR2 SYDVKM. As DNA, the CDR3 is TGTGCCAGCAAGGTCATTACAGGGGACGCTGAAGCTTTCTTT. Its protein is CASKVITGDAEAFF.

The genes are TRBV21-1 and TRBJ2-3. TRBV21-1 corresponds to a pseudogene. The CDR3 totals 16 residues. CDR3 protein: CASSKDGGGETDTQYF. CDR3 sequence (DNA): TGTGCCAGCAGCAAAGACGGAGGGGGAGAGACAGATACGCAGTATTTT.

This sequence joins TRBV18 and TRBJ1-1; maybe TRBD1 (5 bases). Germline V CDR1 and CDR2: KGHSH, LQKENI. V shed 3 bases and J shed 10 bases, with 12 bases lying between them. The CDR3 sequence is 12 residues long. The CDR3 DNA sequence: TGTGCCAGCTCACCGGGGGGAGAGGTAGCTTTCTTT. It is translated as CASSPGGEVAFF.

The chain carries TRBV5-6 and TRBJ2-3; TRBD2 matches 9 bases. The CDR3 has 14 amino acids. Per the germline V gene, CDR1 is SGHDT and CDR2 is YYEEEE. J was trimmed by 5 bases and V by 2 bases; bases with no gene match: 3. CDR3 region: CASSFGLAIDTQYF. The CDR3, as DNA: TGTGCCAGCAGCTTTGGACTAGCGATAGATACGCAGTATTTT.

The chain joins TRBV7-9 to TRBJ1-6, with D possibly matching TRBD1 (5 bases). V was cut by 4 bases and J by 5 bases, with 9 bases left in between. Per the germline V gene, CDR1 is SEHNR and CDR2 is FQNEAQ (reference sequence). This CDR3 spans 14 amino acids. The CDR3 DNA is TGTGCCAGCAGCTCCGGGACGGATAATTCACCCCTCCACTTT. This encodes CASSSGTDNSPLHF.

This chain uses TRBV29-1 with TRBJ1-1; D gene unclear. CDR3 length: 11 amino acids. Germline CDR1 reads SQVTM; CDR2 reads ANQGSEA. V dropped 4 bases and J dropped 8 bases, with 11 bases sitting between them. In DNA form, the CDR3 reads TGCAGCGTTGGAGCGGGTCCCGAAGCTTTCTTT. It yields the protein CSVGAGPEAFF.

The chain is built from TRBV5-4 and TRBJ1-2, with D tentatively TRBD1 (6 bases). CDR3 length equals 14 residues. The V gene's germline CDR1 is SGHNT and CDR2 YYREEE (reference sequence). Trimming removed 2 bases at V and 4 bases at J, with 12 bases between. The CDR3 loop reads CASSLQGISYGYTF. DNA for the CDR3: TGTGCCAGCAGCTTACAGGGCATCAGCTATGGCTACACCTTC.

This rearrangement joins TRBV6-5 to TRBJ1-5; D unclear. The germline gives CDR1 MNHEY, CDR2 SVGAGI. Trimming removed 6 bases at V and 3 bases at J, with 9 bases between. The CDR3 is made up of 13 amino acids. The CDR3 region is CASRRAFNQPQHF. For the CDR3, the DNA is TGTGCCAGCAGACGGGCCTTCAATCAGCCCCAGCATTTT.

This chain connects TRBV10-3 to TRBJ2-7, with D uncertain. The CDR3 extends over 15 amino acids. Trimming shortened V by 3 bases and J by 9 bases, and 21 bases separated the two germline ends. Germline values: CDR1 ENHRY, CDR2 SYGVKD. The CDR3 loop reads CAISEAGRPLDGQYF. DNA for the CDR3: TGTGCCATCAGTGAAGCCGGACGGCCCCTGGATGGGCAGTACTTC.

This clone was seen a handful of times. The CDR3 DNA is TGTGCCAGCGGGGAGGGGGGAGGATGGAATTCACCCCTCCACTTT. This sequence encodes CASGEGGGWNSPLHF. J is TRBJ1-6 and V is TRBV6-6, with D tentatively TRBD1 (6 bases). The germline V gene has CDR1 MNHNY and CDR2 SVGAGI (reference sequence). This CDR3 is built from 15 residues. The germline V and J ends were trimmed by 8 bases and 7 bases, with 18 bases remaining between them.

This chain links TRBV7-9 with TRBJ2-7; D call uncertain. Looked up from germline, CDR1 is SEHNR and CDR2 is FQNEAQ (reference sequence). The CDR3 contains 11 residues. Trimming stripped 3 bases from V and 2 bases from J, with 2 bases between. The CDR3 sequence: CASSFTYEQYF. CDR3 in DNA: TGTGCCAGCAGCTTCACCTACGAGCAGTACTTC.

The chain recombines TRBV6-5 with TRBJ2-7, with a possible D match to TRBD1 (5 bases). The germline V gene encodes CDR1 MNHEY and CDR2 SVGAGI. Between the trimmed V and J ends, which lost 6 bases and 3 bases, there was a span of 15 bases. This CDR3 comprises 14 residues. CDR3 protein: CASSLTGPLYEQYF. The DNA of the CDR3 is TGTGCCAGCAGCCTCACAGGTCCCCTCTACGAGCAGTACTTC.

The V gene is TRBV30, the J gene TRBJ1-1; D remains unclear. The CDR3 runs to 16 residues. V was pared by 0 bases and J by 1 base, with 15 bases between. Germline loops: CDR1 GTSNPN, CDR2 SVGIG (reference sequence). CDR3 loop: CAWSVNSRRRNTEAFF. The DNA for the CDR3 is TGTGCCTGGAGTGTAAACTCCCGCCGGAGGAACACTGAAGCTTTCTTT.

This CDR3 reads CASSSQGGANQPQHF. The DNA for the CDR3 is TGTGCCAGCAGCTCGCAAGGGGGGGCTAATCAGCCCCAGCATTTT. This rearrangement joins TRBV7-3 to TRBJ1-5; D might be TRBD1 (6 bases). The V end lost 4 bases, the J end lost 4 bases, and 14 bases lay between the germline ends. Per germline, CDR1 SGHTA and CDR2 FQGTGA. The CDR3 totals 15 residues.

V is TRBV7-2 and J is TRBJ2-5; the match to TRBD1 covers 7 bases. Germline lookup yields CDR1 SGHTA and CDR2 FQGNSA. The length of the CDR3 is 15 residues. Losses at the gene ends were 3 bases for V and 5 bases for J; bases not matched to a gene: 9. CDR3 sequence reads: CASSFYLGGGETQYF. The CDR3 DNA reads as TGTGCCAGCAGCTTCTATTTAGGGGGCGGGGAGACCCAGTACTTC.

V is TRBV5-6 and J is TRBJ2-5, with D perhaps matching TRBD2 (6 bases). V lost 2 bases, J lost 4 bases, and 12 bases lay in between. Germline values: CDR1 SGHDT, CDR2 YYEEEE. CDR3 length: 14 amino acids. CDR3: CASSLREAGETQYF. CDR3 coding DNA: TGTGCCAGCAGCTTAAGGGAGGCGGGAGAGACCCAGTACTTC. The variable domain in full, with the rest retrieved from reference TRBV5-6 and TRBJ2-5, is DAGVTQSPTHLIKTRGQQVTLRCSPKSGHDTVSWYQQALGQGPQFIFQYYEEEERQRGNFPDRFSGHQFPNYSSELNVNALLLGDSALYLCASSLREAGETQYFGPGTRLLVL.

The rearrangement joins TRBV5-8 to TRBJ2-5; D uncertain. There are 16 residues in the CDR3. Germline V gene data show CDR1 as SGHTS and CDR2 as YDEGEE. V was cut by 0 bases and J by 5 bases, with 17 bases left in between. The CDR3 coding sequence is TGTGCCAGCAGCTTGGACGGGCGGAAGCTAGGGGAGACCCAGTACTTC. Protein product: CASSLDGRKLGETQYF.

This chain connects TRBV7-8 to TRBJ2-7, with TRBD1 identical over 7 bases. Germline CDR1 is SGHVS and CDR2 is FQNEAQ. There are 14 residues in the CDR3. With 2 bases clipped from V and 9 bases from J, the junction kept 10 bases outside the gene matches. The CDR3 region has the DNA TGTGCCAGCAGCTTATATACCCGGCCAGGGGGGCAGTACTTC. Residues: CASSLYTRPGGQYF.

This clone was recorded many times. The rearrangement uses TRBV6-5 and TRBJ2-1, with TRBD1 matching 9 bases. With 4 bases clipped from V and 2 bases from J, the junction kept 3 bases outside the gene matches. The CDR3 has 15 residues. CDR1 is MNHEY and CDR2 is SVGAGI in the germline V gene. The CDR3 region has the DNA TGTGCCAGCAGTTCCACAGGGGGCGCCTACAATGAGCAGTTCTTC. This gives the protein CASSSTGGAYNEQFF.

The V and J genes are TRBV4-2 and TRBJ2-7, with a possible D match to TRBD2 (5 bases). There are 16 residues in the CDR3. The V gene lost 0 bases and the J gene lost 9 bases, with 21 bases spanning the gap. CDR1 and CDR2 from the germline V gene are LGHNA and YNFKEQ. CDR3 bases: TGTGCCAGCAGCCAAGATTCGCGGCGCGGCGGACTGGGGCAGTACTTC. It yields the protein CASSQDSRRGGLGQYF.

Written as DNA, the CDR3 is TGTGCCTGGACTTCAGTAATTGAAGCTTTCTTT. This gives the protein CAWTSVIEAFF. The rearrangement links TRBV30 to TRBJ1-1; D is ambiguous. The CDR3 spans 11 residues. The V end was cut by 4 bases, the J end by 7 bases, with 10 bases between. CDR1 is GTSNPN, CDR2 SVGIG, per germline (reference sequence). The full variable domain, with the rest looked up from reference TRBV30 and TRBJ1-1, is SQTIHQWPATLVQPVGSPLSLECTVEGTSNPNLYWYRQAAGRGLQLLFYSVGIGQISSEVPQNLSASRPQDRQFILSSKKLLLSDSGFYLCAWTSVIEAFFGQGTRLTVV.